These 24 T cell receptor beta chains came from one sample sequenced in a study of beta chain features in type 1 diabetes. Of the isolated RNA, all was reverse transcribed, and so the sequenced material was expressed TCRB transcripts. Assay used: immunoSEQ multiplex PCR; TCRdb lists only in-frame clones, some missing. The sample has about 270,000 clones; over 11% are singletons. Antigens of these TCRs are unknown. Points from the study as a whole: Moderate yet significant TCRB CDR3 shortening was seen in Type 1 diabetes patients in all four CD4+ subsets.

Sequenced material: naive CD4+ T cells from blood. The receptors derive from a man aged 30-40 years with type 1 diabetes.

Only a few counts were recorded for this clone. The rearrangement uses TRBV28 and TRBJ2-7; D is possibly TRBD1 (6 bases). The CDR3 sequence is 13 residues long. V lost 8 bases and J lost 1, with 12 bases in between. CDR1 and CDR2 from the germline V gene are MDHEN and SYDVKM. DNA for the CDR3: TGTGCCAGCTGGGACAATGGGTCCTACGAGCAGTACTTC. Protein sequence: CASWDNGSYEQYF.

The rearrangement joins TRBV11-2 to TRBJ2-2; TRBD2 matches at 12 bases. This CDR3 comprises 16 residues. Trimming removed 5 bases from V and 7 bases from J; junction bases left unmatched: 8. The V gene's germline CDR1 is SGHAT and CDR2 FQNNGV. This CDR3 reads CASSLLAGGPNGELFF. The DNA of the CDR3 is TGTGCCAGCAGCCTCCTAGCGGGAGGGCCTAACGGGGAGCTGTTTTTT.

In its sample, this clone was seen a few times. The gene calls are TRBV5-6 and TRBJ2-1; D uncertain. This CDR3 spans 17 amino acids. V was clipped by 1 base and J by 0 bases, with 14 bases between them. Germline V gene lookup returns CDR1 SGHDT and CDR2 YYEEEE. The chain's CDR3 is CASSLSLSASSYNEQFF. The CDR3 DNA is TGTGCCAGCAGCTTGAGTCTGAGCGCCAGCTCCTACAATGAGCAGTTCTTC.

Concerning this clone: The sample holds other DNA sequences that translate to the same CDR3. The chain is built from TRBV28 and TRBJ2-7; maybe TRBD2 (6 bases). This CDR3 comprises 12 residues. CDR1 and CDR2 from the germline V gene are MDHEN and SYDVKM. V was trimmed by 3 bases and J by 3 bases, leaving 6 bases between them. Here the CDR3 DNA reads TGTGCCAGCAGTTTGGGAGGCTACGAGCAGTACTTC. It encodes CASSLGGYEQYF.

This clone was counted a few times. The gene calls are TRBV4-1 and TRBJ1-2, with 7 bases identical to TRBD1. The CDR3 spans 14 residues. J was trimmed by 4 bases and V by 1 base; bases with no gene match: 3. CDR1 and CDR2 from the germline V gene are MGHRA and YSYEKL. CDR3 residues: CASSQGTGVYGYTF. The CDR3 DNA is TGCGCCAGCAGCCAAGGTACAGGGGTCTATGGCTACACCTTC.

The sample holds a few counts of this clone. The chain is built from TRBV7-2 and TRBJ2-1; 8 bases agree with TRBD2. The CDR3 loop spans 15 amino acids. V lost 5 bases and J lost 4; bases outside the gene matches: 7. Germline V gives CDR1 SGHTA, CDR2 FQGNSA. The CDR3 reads CASSGQAGAYNEQFF. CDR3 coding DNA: TGTGCCAGCAGCGGTCAAGCGGGAGCTTACAATGAGCAGTTCTTC.

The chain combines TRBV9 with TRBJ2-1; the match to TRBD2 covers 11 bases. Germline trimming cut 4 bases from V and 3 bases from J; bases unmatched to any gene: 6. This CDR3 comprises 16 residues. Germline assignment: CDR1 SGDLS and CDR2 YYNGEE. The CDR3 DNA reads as TGTGCCAGCAGCCCCCAGACTAGCGGGATCTACAATGAGCAGTTCTTC. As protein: CASSPQTSGIYNEQFF.

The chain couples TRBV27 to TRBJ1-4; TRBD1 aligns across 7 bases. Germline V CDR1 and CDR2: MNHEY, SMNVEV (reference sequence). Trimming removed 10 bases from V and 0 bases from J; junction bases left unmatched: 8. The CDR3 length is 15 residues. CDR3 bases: TGTGCCACCTCTTCCGGACAGGCAACTAATGAAAAACTGTTTTTT. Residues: CATSSGQATNEKLFF.

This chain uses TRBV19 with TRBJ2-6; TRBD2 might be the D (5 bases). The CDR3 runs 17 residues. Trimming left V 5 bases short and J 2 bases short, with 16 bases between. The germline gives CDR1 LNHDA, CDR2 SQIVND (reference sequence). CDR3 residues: CASSPSPGSAGANVLTF. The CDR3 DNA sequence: TGTGCCAGTAGTCCCTCCCCGGGGAGTGCTGGGGCCAACGTCCTGACTTTC. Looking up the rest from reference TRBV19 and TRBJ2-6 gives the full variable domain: DGGITQSPKYLFRKEGQNVTLSCEQNLNHDAMYWYRQDPGQGLRLIYYSQIVNDFQKGDIAEGYSVSREKKESFPLTVTSAQKNPTAFYLCASSPSPGSAGANVLTFGAGSRLTVL.

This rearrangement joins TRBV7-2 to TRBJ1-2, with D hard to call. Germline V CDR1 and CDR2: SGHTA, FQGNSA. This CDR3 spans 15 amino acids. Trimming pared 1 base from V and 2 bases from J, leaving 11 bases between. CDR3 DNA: TGTGCCAGCAGCTTAGGAATTGACAAGAACTATGGCTACACCTTC. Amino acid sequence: CASSLGIDKNYGYTF.

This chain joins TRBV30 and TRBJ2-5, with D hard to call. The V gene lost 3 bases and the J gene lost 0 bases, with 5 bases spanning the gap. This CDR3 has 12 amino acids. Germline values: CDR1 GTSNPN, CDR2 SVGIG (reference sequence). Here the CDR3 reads CAWRRYQETQYF. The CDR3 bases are TGTGCCTGGAGGCGGTACCAAGAGACCCAGTACTTC.

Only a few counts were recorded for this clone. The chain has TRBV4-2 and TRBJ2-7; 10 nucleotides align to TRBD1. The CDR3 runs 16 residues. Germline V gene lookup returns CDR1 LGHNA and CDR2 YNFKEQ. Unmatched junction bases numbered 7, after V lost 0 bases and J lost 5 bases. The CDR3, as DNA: TGTGCCAGCAGCCAAGATAATAGGGACAGGGGAGACGAGCAGTACTTC. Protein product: CASSQDNRDRGDEQYF.

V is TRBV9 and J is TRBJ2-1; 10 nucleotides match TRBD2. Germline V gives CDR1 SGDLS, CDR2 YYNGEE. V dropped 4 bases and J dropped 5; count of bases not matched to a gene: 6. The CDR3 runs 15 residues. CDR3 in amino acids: CASSPGGLANNEQFF. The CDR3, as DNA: TGTGCCAGCAGCCCTGGGGGACTAGCGAACAATGAGCAGTTCTTC.

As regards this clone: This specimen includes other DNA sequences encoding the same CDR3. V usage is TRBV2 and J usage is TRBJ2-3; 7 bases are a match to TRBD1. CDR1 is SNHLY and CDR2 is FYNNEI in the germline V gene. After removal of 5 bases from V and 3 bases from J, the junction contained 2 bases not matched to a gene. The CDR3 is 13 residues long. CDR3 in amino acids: CASSSTGTDTQYF. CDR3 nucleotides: TGTGCCAGCAGTTCGACAGGGACAGATACGCAGTATTTT.

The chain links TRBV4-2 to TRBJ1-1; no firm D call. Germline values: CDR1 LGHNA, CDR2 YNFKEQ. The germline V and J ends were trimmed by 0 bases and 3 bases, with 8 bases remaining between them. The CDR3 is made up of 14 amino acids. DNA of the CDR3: TGTGCCAGCAGCCAAGATCAGCAGGACACTGAAGCTTTCTTT. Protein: CASSQDQQDTEAFF.

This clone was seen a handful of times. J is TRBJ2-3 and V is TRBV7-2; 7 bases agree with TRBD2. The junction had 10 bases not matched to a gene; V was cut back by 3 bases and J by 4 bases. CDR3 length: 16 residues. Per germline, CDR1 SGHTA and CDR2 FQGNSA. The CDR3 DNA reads TGTGCCAGCAGCTTTCGCGGGAGTACTTTGGCAGATACGCAGTATTTT. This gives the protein CASSFRGSTLADTQYF.

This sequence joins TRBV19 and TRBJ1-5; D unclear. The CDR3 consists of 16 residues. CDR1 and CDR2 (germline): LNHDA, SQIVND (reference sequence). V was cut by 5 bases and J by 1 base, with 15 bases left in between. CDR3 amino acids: CASSFRIAGSNQPQHF. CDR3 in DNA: TGTGCCAGTAGTTTCCGAATCGCGGGGAGCAATCAGCCCCAGCATTTT.

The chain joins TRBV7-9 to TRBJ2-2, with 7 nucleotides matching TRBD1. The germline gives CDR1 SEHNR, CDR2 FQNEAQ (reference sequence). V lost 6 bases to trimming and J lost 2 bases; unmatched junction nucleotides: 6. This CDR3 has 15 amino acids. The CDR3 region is CASSRQGINTGELFF. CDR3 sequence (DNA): TGTGCCAGCAGTCGACAGGGCATCAACACCGGGGAGCTGTTTTTT.

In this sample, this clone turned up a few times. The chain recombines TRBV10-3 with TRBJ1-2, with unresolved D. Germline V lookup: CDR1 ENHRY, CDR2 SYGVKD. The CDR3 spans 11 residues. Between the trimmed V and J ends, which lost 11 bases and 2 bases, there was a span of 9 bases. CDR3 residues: CAVGINYGYTF. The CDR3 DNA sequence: TGTGCCGTCGGGATAAACTATGGCTACACCTTC.

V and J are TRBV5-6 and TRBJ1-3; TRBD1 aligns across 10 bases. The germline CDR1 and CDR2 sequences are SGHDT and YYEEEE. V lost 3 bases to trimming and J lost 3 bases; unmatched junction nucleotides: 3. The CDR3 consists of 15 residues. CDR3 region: CASSWDRGGGNTIYF. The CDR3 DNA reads TGTGCCAGCAGCTGGGACAGGGGAGGTGGAAACACCATATATTTT.

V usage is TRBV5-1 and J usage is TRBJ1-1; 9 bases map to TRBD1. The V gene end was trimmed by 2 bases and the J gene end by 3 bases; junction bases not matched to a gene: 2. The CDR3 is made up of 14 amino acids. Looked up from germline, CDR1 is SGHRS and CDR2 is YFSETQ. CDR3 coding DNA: TGCGCCAGCAGCTTAAGGACAGGGGACACTGAAGCTTTCTTT. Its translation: CASSLRTGDTEAFF.

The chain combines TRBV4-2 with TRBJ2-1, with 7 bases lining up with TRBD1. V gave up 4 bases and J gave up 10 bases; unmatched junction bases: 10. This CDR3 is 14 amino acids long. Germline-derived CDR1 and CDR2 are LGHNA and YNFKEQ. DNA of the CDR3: TGTGCCAGCAGCCGGCAAAGACAGGGCGACGAGCAGTTCTTC. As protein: CASSRQRQGDEQFF.

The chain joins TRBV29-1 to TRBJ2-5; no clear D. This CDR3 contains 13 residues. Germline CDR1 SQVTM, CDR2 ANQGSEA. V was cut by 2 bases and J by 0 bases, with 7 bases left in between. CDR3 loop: CSVERRNQETQYF. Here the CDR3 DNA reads TGCAGCGTTGAACGGCGGAACCAAGAGACCCAGTACTTC.

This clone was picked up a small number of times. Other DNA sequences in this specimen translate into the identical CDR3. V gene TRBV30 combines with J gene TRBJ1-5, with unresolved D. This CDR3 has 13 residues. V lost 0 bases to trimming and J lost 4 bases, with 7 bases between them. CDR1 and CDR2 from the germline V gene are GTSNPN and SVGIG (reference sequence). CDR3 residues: CAWSVLSNQPQHF. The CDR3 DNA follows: TGTGCCTGGAGTGTACTTTCGAATCAGCCCCAGCATTTT.